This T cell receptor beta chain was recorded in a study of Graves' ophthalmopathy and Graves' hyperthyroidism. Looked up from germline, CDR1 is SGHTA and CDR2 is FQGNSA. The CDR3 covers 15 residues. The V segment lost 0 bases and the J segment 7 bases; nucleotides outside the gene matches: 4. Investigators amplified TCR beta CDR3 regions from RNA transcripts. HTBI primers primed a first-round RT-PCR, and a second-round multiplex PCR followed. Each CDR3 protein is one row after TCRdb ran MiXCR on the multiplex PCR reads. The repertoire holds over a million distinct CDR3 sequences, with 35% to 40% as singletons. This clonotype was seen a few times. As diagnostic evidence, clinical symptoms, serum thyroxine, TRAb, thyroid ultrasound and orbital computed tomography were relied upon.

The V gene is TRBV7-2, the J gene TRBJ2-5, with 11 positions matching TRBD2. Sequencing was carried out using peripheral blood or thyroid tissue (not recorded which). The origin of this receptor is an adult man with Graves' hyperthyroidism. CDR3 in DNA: TGTGCCAGCAGCTTAGCGACTAGCGGGACCGGGACCCAGTACTTC. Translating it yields CASSLATSGTGTQYF.